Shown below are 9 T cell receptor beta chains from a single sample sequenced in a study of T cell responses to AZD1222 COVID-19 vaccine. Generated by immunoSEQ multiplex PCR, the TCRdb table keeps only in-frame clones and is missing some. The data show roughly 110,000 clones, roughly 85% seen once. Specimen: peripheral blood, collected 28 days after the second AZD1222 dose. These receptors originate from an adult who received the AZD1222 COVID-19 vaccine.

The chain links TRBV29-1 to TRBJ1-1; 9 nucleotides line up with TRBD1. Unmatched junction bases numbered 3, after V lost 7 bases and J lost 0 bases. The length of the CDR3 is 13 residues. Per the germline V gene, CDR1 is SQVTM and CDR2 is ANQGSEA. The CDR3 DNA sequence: TGCAGCGCCGGGACAGGGATGAACACTGAAGCTTTCTTT. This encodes CSAGTGMNTEAFF.

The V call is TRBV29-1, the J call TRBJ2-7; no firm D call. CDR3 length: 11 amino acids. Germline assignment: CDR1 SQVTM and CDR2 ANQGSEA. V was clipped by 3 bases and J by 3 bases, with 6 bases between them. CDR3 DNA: TGCAGCGTTGATAAGGGCTACGAGCAGTACTTC. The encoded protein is CSVDKGYEQYF.

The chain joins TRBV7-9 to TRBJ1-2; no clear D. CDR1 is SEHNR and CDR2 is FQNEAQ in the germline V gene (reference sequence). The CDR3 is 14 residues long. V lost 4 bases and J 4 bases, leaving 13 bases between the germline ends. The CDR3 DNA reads TGTGCCAGCAGCTACTCAGCCTCGTCCTATGGCTACACCTTC. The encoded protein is CASSYSASSYGYTF.

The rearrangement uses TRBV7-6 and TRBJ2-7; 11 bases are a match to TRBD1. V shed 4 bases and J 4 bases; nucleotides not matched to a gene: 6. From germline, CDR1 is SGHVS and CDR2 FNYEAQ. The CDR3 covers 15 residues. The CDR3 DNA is TGTGCCAGCAGCTCGGGGACAGGGGGTTTTTACGAGCAGTACTTC. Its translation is CASSSGTGGFYEQYF.

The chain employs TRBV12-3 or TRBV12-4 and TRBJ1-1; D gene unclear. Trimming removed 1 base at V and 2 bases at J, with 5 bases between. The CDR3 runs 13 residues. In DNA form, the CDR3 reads TGTGCCAGCAGTTTAGGTTTCAACACTGAAGCTTTCTTT. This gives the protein CASSLGFNTEAFF.

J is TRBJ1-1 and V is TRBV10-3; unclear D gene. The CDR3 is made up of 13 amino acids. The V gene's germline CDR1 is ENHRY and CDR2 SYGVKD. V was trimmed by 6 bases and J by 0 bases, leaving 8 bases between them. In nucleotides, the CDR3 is TGTGCCATCAGAGGGCCAATGAACACTGAAGCTTTCTTT. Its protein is CAIRGPMNTEAFF.

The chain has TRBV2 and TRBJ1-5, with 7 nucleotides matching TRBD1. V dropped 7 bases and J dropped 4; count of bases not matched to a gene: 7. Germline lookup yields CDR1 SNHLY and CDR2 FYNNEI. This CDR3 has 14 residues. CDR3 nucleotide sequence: TGTGCCAGCACACGGGACAGTGGGAATCAGCCCCAGCATTTT. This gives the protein CASTRDSGNQPQHF.

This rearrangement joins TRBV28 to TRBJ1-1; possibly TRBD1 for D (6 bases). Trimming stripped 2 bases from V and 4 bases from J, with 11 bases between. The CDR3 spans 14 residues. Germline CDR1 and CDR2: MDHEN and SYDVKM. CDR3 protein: CASSLAGGGTEAFF. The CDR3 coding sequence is TGTGCCAGCAGTTTAGCGGGGGGCGGCACTGAAGCTTTCTTT. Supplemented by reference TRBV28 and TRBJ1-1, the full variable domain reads DVKVTQSSRYLVKRTGEKVFLECVQDMDHENMFWYRQDPGLGLRLIYFSYDVKMKEKGDIPEGYSVSREKKERFSLILESASTNQTSMYLCASSLAGGGTEAFFGQGTRLTVV.

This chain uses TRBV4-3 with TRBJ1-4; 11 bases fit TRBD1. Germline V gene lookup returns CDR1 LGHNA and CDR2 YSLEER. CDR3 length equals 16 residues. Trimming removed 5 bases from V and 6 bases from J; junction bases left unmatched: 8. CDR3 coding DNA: TGCGCCAGCAGCGAAGGACAGGGGGCAAAAGATGAAAAACTGTTTTTT. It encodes CASSEGQGAKDEKLFF.